This T cell receptor beta chain was sequenced for a study of neurological immune-mediated disorders. TCRdb reprocessed the 5' RACE reads via MiXCR and lists one record per CDR3 protein. Of 40,000 to 60,000 distinct CDR3 sequences in the sample, approximately 3.3% were seen once. 2 million unsorted PBMCs were stored in RNAlater at -80 °C before RNA extraction. V was shortened by 5 bases and J by 8 bases, with 18 bases between the two germline ends. The CDR3 runs to 14 residues. CDR1 is LNHDA, CDR2 SQIVND, per germline (reference sequence). The rearrangement uses TRBV19 and TRBJ1-2, with D possibly TRBD1 on 6 matching bases. Material: PBMCs. The clonotype comes from a man aged 35 to 55 with multiple sclerosis. CDR3 amino acids: CASSDRHKGEGYTF. The CDR3, as DNA: TGTGCCAGTAGTGACCGGCACAAGGGGGAAGGCTACACCTTC.